The clone carrying this T cell receptor (beta chain) was seen ten or more times. The V and J ends lost 0 bases and 0 bases respectively, with 12 bases between them. The CDR3 is made up of 17 amino acids. Germline CDR1 MGHRA, CDR2 YSYEKL. Clones were sequenced by immunoSEQ multiplex PCR, and TCRdb holds only the in-frame ones, with some missing. The sample shows 180,000 or so clones, around 80% of them seen only once. The sample comes from a study of blood T cell repertoires in COVID-19. Background on the study: COVID-19 samples from acute and convalescent phases originated in the United States, Italy and Spain. PBMCs, B-cell-depleted T cells, or T cells provided the cDNA or gDNA that made up the material.

The clonotype originates from a woman at least 80 years old with COVID-19, enrolled during active disease. Sequenced sample: peripheral blood. The chain is built from TRBV4-1 and TRBJ1-5, with D tentatively TRBD1 (5 bases). The CDR3 sequence: CASSQDRQHYSNQPQHF. Written as DNA, the CDR3 is TGCGCCAGCAGCCAAGACCGACAGCACTATAGCAATCAGCCCCAGCATTTT.